A single sample is the source of the 30 T cell receptor beta chains below, sequenced in a study of T cell repertoires in cytomegalovirus infection (dated by TCRdb to the late 2010s). Reading the label with the study, this specimen's treatment or condition is: in vitro stimulation with specific CMV peptide epitopes to enrich CMV-specific T cells. The antigens of these receptors remain unknown. The data were produced on an Illumina HiSeq 1500. TCRdb reprocessing: public reads trimmed at Q25 with fastp, clones called with MiXCR, in-frame beta chains kept. Identical CDR3 protein sequences are pooled into one entry, listed with their most common genes and DNA. In this sample the table shows 900,000 to 950,000 distinct CDR3 sequences, around 31% of which occur a single time. The top ten constitute 11% to 15% of the sample. The source was cultured CD8+ T cells from PBMCs, collected from culture after CMV antigen stimulation. Receptors originate from a human donor in good health (CMV status not recorded). Some clones in this sample may be carry-over from other donors' samples.

With respect to this clonotype: A much more abundant neighbour one base away suggests this may be a read error. The chain couples TRBV7-8 to TRBJ2-3, with 10 bases that match TRBD2. The CDR3 is 16 amino acids. Germline V gives CDR1 SGHVS, CDR2 FQNEAQ. CDR3 amino acids: CASSLRLAGAEDMQYF. The CDR3 nucleotides are TGTGCCAGCAGCTTAAGGCTAGCGGGGGCCGAGGATATGCAGTATTTT.

The rearrangement uses TRBV7-4 and TRBJ1-3; D not resolved. The CDR3 loop spans 15 amino acids. Germline loops: CDR1 SGHVT, CDR2 SQSDAQ. Trimming left V 2 bases short and J 1 base short, with 9 bases between. The CDR3 is CASSLRPVSGNTIYF. CDR3 DNA sequence: TGTGCCAGCAGCTTACGGCCAGTGTCTGGAAACACCATATATTTT. The full variable domain, in which reference TRBV7-4 and TRBJ1-3 provide the parts outside the CDR3, is GAGVSQSPRYKVAKRGRDVALRCDSISGHVTLYWYRQTLGQGSEVLTYSQSDAQRDKSGRPSGRFSAERPERSVSTLKIQRTEQGDSAVYLCASSLRPVSGNTIYFGEGSWLTVV.

This clonotype was detected many times. The V call is TRBV5-6, the J call TRBJ2-3, with TRBD2 as a possible D gene (6 bases). This CDR3 comprises 18 residues. With 4 bases removed from V and 2 bases from J, the gap between germline ends came to 23 bases. Germline loops: CDR1 SGHDT, CDR2 YYEEEE. The chain's CDR3 is CASSARGPLGLDTDTQYF. Written as DNA, the CDR3 is TGTGCCAGCAGCGCACGTGGTCCACTGGGACTGGACACAGATACGCAGTATTTT.

This clonotype was counted once. The genes are TRBV5-8 and TRBJ2-3; 9 bases match TRBD1. Trimming cost V 4 bases and J 5 bases; bases outside gene matches: 11. Germline V gene data show CDR1 as SGHTS and CDR2 as YDEGEE. CDR3 length equals 16 residues. CDR3 region: CASSPGTGLSLDTQYF. CDR3 sequence (DNA): TGTGCCAGCAGCCCCGGGACAGGGTTGTCTCTAGATACGCAGTATTTT. The full variable domain, completed using reference TRBV5-8 and TRBJ2-3, is EAGVTQSPTHLIKTRGQQATLRCSPISGHTSVYWYQQALGLGLQFLLWYDEGEERNRGNFPPRFSGRQFPNYSSELNVNALELEDSALYLCASSPGTGLSLDTQYFGPGTRLTVL.

This clonotype was counted between two and nine times. The chain links TRBV12-3 or TRBV12-4 to TRBJ2-1; D gene unclear. CDR3 size: 15 residues. Trimming stripped 2 bases from V and 4 bases from J, with 12 bases between. As DNA, the CDR3 is TGTGCCAGCAGTTTAATTGAAGGTTCGTACAATGAGCAGTTCTTC. Protein product: CASSLIEGSYNEQFF.

The J gene is TRBJ2-5, the V gene TRBV4-3; 11 bases map to TRBD2. Germline V lookup: CDR1 LGHNA, CDR2 YSLEER. CDR3 length: 16 residues. The ends lost 3 bases at V and 2 bases at J; junction bases unmatched: 5. Written as DNA, the CDR3 is TGCGCCAGCAGCCACCCTAGCGGGGGGTTTCAAGAGACCCAGTACTTC. This codes for CASSHPSGGFQETQYF.

This clonotype was seen more than once but under ten times. This rearrangement joins TRBV28 to TRBJ2-3; 12 nucleotides agree with TRBD2. This CDR3 is built from 16 residues. The germline V gene has CDR1 MDHEN and CDR2 SYDVKM. Germline trimming cut 7 bases from V and 8 bases from J; bases unmatched to any gene: 13. The CDR3 DNA reads as TGTGCCAGCAAAACACTAGCGGGGGGTCACGGGGCTACGCAGTATTTT. It specifies CASKTLAGGHGATQYF.

The rearrangement uses TRBV6-2 or TRBV6-3 and TRBJ1-1; 7 positions agree with TRBD1. V was pared by 2 bases and J by 8 bases, with 2 bases of the junction left unmatched. This CDR3 spans 12 amino acids. CDR1 and CDR2 (germline): MNHEY, SVGEGT. The CDR3 sequence is CASSYEGAEAFF. The CDR3 nucleotides are TGTGCCAGCAGTTACGAGGGGGCGGAAGCTTTCTTT.

This clonotype has more than one count but fewer than ten. V gene TRBV6-2 or TRBV6-3 combines with J gene TRBJ2-1, with TRBD2 matching 14 bases. Germline V gives CDR1 MNHEY, CDR2 SVGEGT. V trimming: 2 bases; J trimming: 0 bases; junction bases outside the gene matches: 6. The CDR3 covers 19 residues. The CDR3 sequence is CASSYTTSGGAGSYNEQFF. In DNA form, the CDR3 reads TGTGCCAGCAGTTACACGACTAGCGGGGGGGCCGGCTCCTACAATGAGCAGTTCTTC.

DNA of the CDR3: TGTGCCAGCAGTTTATCTCCCGGGACAGGTTACAATGAGCAGTTCTTC. Protein sequence: CASSLSPGTGYNEQFF. The chain uses TRBV27 and TRBJ2-1; 8 bases line up with TRBD1. With V trimmed by 0 bases and J by 4 bases, 5 bases remained unmatched. Germline V lookup: CDR1 MNHEY, CDR2 SMNVEV (reference sequence). This CDR3 has 16 amino acids.

This clonotype has just a few counts. The chain recombines TRBV7-6 with TRBJ2-3; D may be TRBD2 (6 bases). Between the trimmed V and J ends, which lost 3 bases and 2 bases, there was a span of 12 bases. This CDR3 region has 15 residues. Germline CDR1 SGHVS, CDR2 FNYEAQ. The CDR3 reads CASSLIAEITDTQYF. CDR3 in DNA: TGTGCCAGCAGCTTGATAGCGGAAATCACAGATACGCAGTATTTT.

This clonotype was observed many times. The V gene is TRBV11-2, the J gene TRBJ2-1; 9 bases fit TRBD1. V lost 3 bases to trimming and J lost 4 bases; unmatched junction nucleotides: 7. The CDR3 runs to 16 residues. Looked up from germline, CDR1 is SGHAT and CDR2 is FQNNGV. DNA for the CDR3: TGTGCCAGCAGCTTGCCGGGACAGGGAGCGTACAATGAGCAGTTCTTC. As protein: CASSLPGQGAYNEQFF.

This clonotype was found many times. CDR3 residues: CASSLAPLAGSNYGYTF. The CDR3 region has the DNA TGTGCCAGCAGCTTAGCGCCCCTGGCAGGCTCTAACTATGGCTACACCTTC. V usage is TRBV7-8 and J usage is TRBJ1-2; no firm D call. The CDR3 is made up of 17 amino acids. V was shortened by 0 bases and J by 0 bases, with 14 bases between the two germline ends. The germline V gene encodes CDR1 SGHVS and CDR2 FQNEAQ.

The rearrangement uses TRBV4-1 and TRBJ2-7, with TRBD1 as a possible D gene (6 bases). CDR3 length: 14 residues. The germline V gene encodes CDR1 MGHRA and CDR2 YSYEKL. Trimming removed 3 bases from V and 2 bases from J, with 11 bases in between. Here the CDR3 reads CASSHAGDPYEQYF. CDR3 sequence (DNA): TGCGCCAGCAGCCATGCAGGGGATCCCTACGAGCAGTACTTC.

This clonotype appeared a few times. V gene TRBV2 combines with J gene TRBJ2-2, with 9 bases that match TRBD1. Unmatched junction bases numbered 11, after V lost 6 bases and J lost 6 bases. Germline assignment: CDR1 SNHLY and CDR2 FYNNEI. The CDR3 extends over 16 amino acids. The CDR3 DNA sequence: TGTGCCAGCAGCGTCAGCCCGGGACAGGGCTCCGGGGAGCTGTTTTTT. Its protein is CASSVSPGQGSGELFF.

The chain has TRBV27 and TRBJ1-1; 8 bases are shared with TRBD1. Germline CDR1 is MNHEY and CDR2 is SMNVEV (reference sequence). The CDR3 spans 13 residues. J gave up 4 bases and V 6 bases, and 4 bases lay outside the gene matches. CDR3 nucleotide sequence: TGTGCCAGCAGGACAGGGGTAGTCACTGAAGCTTTCTTT. Translating gives CASRTGVVTEAFF.

This clonotype was detected only a few times. CDR3 nucleotides: TGTGCCAGTAGTACCTACCCGGGACAGGGGAATCAGCCCCAGCATTTT. This sequence encodes CASSTYPGQGNQPQHF. V is TRBV19 and J is TRBJ1-5; 10 bases align to TRBD1. CDR3 length: 16 residues. Germline values: CDR1 LNHDA, CDR2 SQIVND (reference sequence). V lost 4 bases, J lost 4 bases, and 7 bases stayed unmatched.

A few counts support this clonotype. The junction shows a germline mismatch at one end, possibly a read error. The CDR3 nucleotides are TGCGCCAGCACCCAACATTCGGGGCCCGGGGAGCTGTTTTTT. It is translated as CASTQHSGPGELFF. The chain joins TRBV4-1 to TRBJ2-2; D possibly matches TRBD1 or TRBD2 (5 bases each). CDR1 is MGHRA and CDR2 is YSYEKL in the germline V gene. The CDR3 sequence is 14 residues long.

This clonotype was counted only a few times. This sequence joins TRBV6-1 and TRBJ1-2; D is ambiguous. Germline-derived CDR1 and CDR2 are MNHNS and SASEGT. Trimming pared 8 bases from V and 0 bases from J, leaving 16 bases between. This CDR3 has 15 amino acids. In DNA form, the CDR3 reads TGTGCCAGCGCCCAGATGAGTTCGACTAACTATGGCTACACCTTC. Translating gives CASAQMSSTNYGYTF.

This chain connects TRBV10-3 to TRBJ1-2; D call uncertain. This CDR3 has 13 residues. CDR1 and CDR2 (germline): ENHRY, SYGVKD. V lost 7 bases to trimming and J lost 8 bases, with 17 bases between them. CDR3: CAIKGTSEDGYTF. CDR3 DNA: TGTGCCATCAAGGGTACTAGCGAGGACGGCTACACCTTC.

The CDR3 region is CASSLIYRLAGDPDTQYF. The DNA for the CDR3 is TGTGCCAGCAGCTTAATCTACAGACTAGCGGGGGACCCAGATACGCAGTATTTT. The chain is built from TRBV7-3 and TRBJ2-3, with 12 bases lining up with TRBD2. The CDR3 sequence is 18 residues long. Trimming took 1 base from V and 4 from J; bases not matched to a gene: 9. From germline, CDR1 is SGHTA and CDR2 FQGTGA.

With respect to this clonotype: The CDR3 does not close with the conserved phenylalanine or tryptophan, likely indicating a read error. The chain combines TRBV7-6 with TRBJ2-5; possibly TRBD2 for D (6 bases). The CDR3 is made up of 14 amino acids. With 4 bases removed from V and 2 bases from J, the gap between germline ends came to 11 bases. From germline, CDR1 is SGHVS and CDR2 FNYEAQ. The CDR3 loop reads CASSSGRGQETQYL. In nucleotides, the CDR3 is TGTGCCAGCAGCTCAGGGCGGGGACAAGAGACCCAGTACTTA.

The chain carries TRBV5-6 and TRBJ1-1; TRBD1 matches at 7 bases. J was trimmed by 0 bases and V by 4 bases; bases with no gene match: 6. Germline V gene lookup returns CDR1 SGHDT and CDR2 YYEEEE. The CDR3 contains 15 residues. CDR3 amino acids: CASSPGQAMNTEAFF. The CDR3 DNA follows: TGTGCCAGCAGCCCCGGACAGGCGATGAACACTGAAGCTTTCTTT.

The V call is TRBV7-9, the J call TRBJ2-2; TRBD2 is a possible D gene (6 bases). The CDR3 runs 16 residues. V lost 1 base to trimming and J lost 7 bases, with 16 bases between them. The germline CDR1 and CDR2 sequences are SEHNR and FQNEAQ (reference sequence). The CDR3 reads CASSLVLRGAVGELFF. CDR3 in DNA: TGTGCCAGCAGCTTAGTTTTGCGGGGCGCAGTCGGGGAGCTGTTTTTT.

This chain joins TRBV18 and TRBJ2-2, with unresolved D. V lost 0 bases and J lost 6, with 8 bases in between. The CDR3 is made up of 14 amino acids. Per germline, CDR1 KGHSH and CDR2 LQKENI. The CDR3 is CASSPPSGPGELFF. The CDR3 DNA is TGTGCCAGCTCACCACCTTCGGGTCCCGGGGAGCTGTTTTTT.

The chain carries TRBV4-2 and TRBJ1-5, with TRBD1 matching over 8 bases. CDR1 LGHNA and CDR2 YNFKEQ come from the germline V gene. The CDR3 extends over 15 amino acids. With V trimmed by 4 bases and J by 7 bases, 9 bases remained unmatched. The CDR3 sequence: CASSRWAGGWQPQHF. CDR3 nucleotide sequence: TGTGCCAGCAGCCGGTGGGCAGGGGGCTGGCAGCCCCAGCATTTT.

The chain carries TRBV6-1 and TRBJ2-3; TRBD2 matches at 12 bases. Germline V lookup: CDR1 MNHNS, CDR2 SASEGT. This CDR3 spans 16 amino acids. The J segment lost 4 bases and the V segment lost 3 bases, leaving 5 bases of the junction unmatched. The chain's CDR3 is CASSDLAGGSADTQYF. CDR3 nucleotides: TGTGCCAGCAGTGACCTAGCGGGGGGGAGCGCAGATACGCAGTATTTT.

The V gene is TRBV11-3, the J gene TRBJ2-3, with D possibly called TRBD1 or TRBD2 (7 bases each). V lost 5 bases to trimming and J lost 5 bases, with 17 bases between them. Germline V gene data show CDR1 as SGHNT and CDR2 as YENEEA. CDR3 size: 15 residues. CDR3 loop: CASSGGVGQEDTQYF. CDR3 nucleotide sequence: TGTGCCAGCAGCGGGGGGGTAGGACAGGAAGATACGCAGTATTTT. The entire variable domain, with the rest obtained from reference TRBV11-3 and TRBJ2-3, is as follows: EAGVVQSPRYKIIEKKQPVAFWCNPISGHNTLYWYLQNLGQGPELLIRYENEEAVDDSQLPKDRFSAERLKGVDSTLKIQPAELGDSAVYLCASSGGVGQEDTQYFGPGTRLTVL.

This clonotype was seen a few times. The chain recombines TRBV12-3 or TRBV12-4 with TRBJ1-1; 8 nucleotides line up with TRBD1. The CDR3 is made up of 16 amino acids. V shed 7 bases, J shed 2 bases, and the junction held 12 bases outside the gene matches. CDR3 coding DNA: TGTGCCAGCACGATTTCCACGACAGGGGTTAACACTGAAGCTTTCTTT. This codes for CASTISTTGVNTEAFF.

This CDR3 is CASSLLELAGGDAQYF. CDR3 sequence (DNA): TGCGCCAGCAGCCTCCTGGAGCTAGCGGGGGGGGATGCGCAGTATTTT. This rearrangement joins TRBV4-1 to TRBJ2-3; 12 positions agree with TRBD2. This CDR3 has 16 amino acids. J was trimmed by 10 bases and V by 4 bases; bases with no gene match: 12. CDR1 and CDR2 from the germline V gene are MGHRA and YSYEKL.